Listed here are 9 T cell receptor beta chains from one sample, sequenced in a study of blood T cell repertoires in COVID-19. The table came from immunoSEQ multiplex PCR; TCRdb's copy has only in-frame clones and leaves some out. The table shows over 100,000 clones, with 65% to 90% occurring only once. Sequenced material: peripheral blood. Every receptor here comes from a man in his 60s with acute or convalescent COVID-19.

This chain connects TRBV5-4 to TRBJ1-4; 9 bases are a match to TRBD1. The CDR3 contains 14 residues. V shed 4 bases and J 7 bases; nucleotides not matched to a gene: 5. The germline V gene has CDR1 SGHNT and CDR2 YYREEE (reference sequence). CDR3 nucleotides: TGTGCCAGCAGCCGGACAGGGGCGGGTGAAAAACTGTTTTTT. This sequence encodes CASSRTGAGEKLFF.

The gene calls are TRBV2 and TRBJ1-5; 8 bases match TRBD1. Germline CDR1 is SNHLY and CDR2 is FYNNEI. This CDR3 is 15 amino acids long. V trimming: 4 bases; J trimming: 4 bases; junction bases outside the gene matches: 6. The DNA of the CDR3 is TGTGCCAGCAGTGGGACAGGGAAGGGGAATCAGCCCCAGCATTTT. This translates into CASSGTGKGNQPQHF. Drawing the rest from reference TRBV2 and TRBJ1-5, the complete variable domain is EPEVTQTPSHQVTQMGQEVILRCVPISNHLYFYWYRQILGQKVEFLVSFYNNEISEKSEIFDDQFSVERPDGSNFTLKIRSTKLEDSAMYFCASSGTGKGNQPQHFGDGTRLSIL.

This clone was seen once. This sequence joins TRBV5-6 and TRBJ2-5; D may be TRBD1 (6 bases). The CDR3 extends over 14 amino acids. Germline V gives CDR1 SGHDT, CDR2 YYEEEE. The V end was cut by 1 base, the J end by 5 bases, with 12 bases between. The CDR3 protein is CASSLPGGGETQYF. CDR3 coding DNA: TGTGCCAGCAGCTTGCCTGGGGGCGGTGAGACCCAGTACTTC. The whole variable domain, filled in from reference TRBV5-6 and TRBJ2-5, reads DAGVTQSPTHLIKTRGQQVTLRCSPKSGHDTVSWYQQALGQGPQFIFQYYEEEERQRGNFPDRFSGHQFPNYSSELNVNALLLGDSALYLCASSLPGGGETQYFGPGTRLLVL.

The chain combines TRBV19 with TRBJ1-1; TRBD1 aligns across 8 bases. The CDR3 length is 13 residues. The germline gives CDR1 LNHDA, CDR2 SQIVND (reference sequence). Trimming took 7 bases from V and 11 from J; bases not matched to a gene: 12. CDR3 DNA sequence: TGTGCCAGTATCCAGGACAGGGCCACCCGGGCTTTCTTT. Amino acids: CASIQDRATRAFF. Variable domain in full (rest from reference TRBV19 and TRBJ1-1): DGGITQSPKYLFRKEGQNVTLSCEQNLNHDAMYWYRQDPGQGLRLIYYSQIVNDFQKGDIAEGYSVSREKKESFPLTVTSAQKNPTAFYLCASIQDRATRAFFGQGTRLTVV.

The V gene is TRBV6-5, the J gene TRBJ2-7, with TRBD2 matching over 13 bases. CDR1 MNHEY and CDR2 SVGAGI come from the germline V gene. This CDR3 comprises 14 residues. The V and J ends lost 5 bases and 7 bases, in that order; junction bases with no gene match: 5. This CDR3 reads CASSLGLAGTEQYF. CDR3 sequence (DNA): TGTGCCAGCAGTCTGGGACTAGCGGGGACTGAGCAGTACTTC.

The rearrangement joins TRBV5-1 to TRBJ1-3, with TRBD1 matching 9 bases. Germline V lookup: CDR1 SGHRS, CDR2 YFSETQ. V dropped 2 bases and J dropped 0; count of bases not matched to a gene: 6. CDR3 length: 17 amino acids. CDR3: CASSFWTGVTSGNTIYF. The CDR3 nucleotides read TGCGCCAGCAGCTTCTGGACAGGGGTCACCTCTGGAAACACCATATATTTT.

The CDR3 region has the DNA TGTGCCAGCAGCCTTAATAGGGGGGGCACTGGAAACACCATATATTTT. Amino acid sequence: CASSLNRGGTGNTIYF. The V gene is TRBV7-6, the J gene TRBJ1-3; D possibly corresponds to TRBD1 (6 bases). CDR3 size: 16 residues. Germline V lookup: CDR1 SGHVS, CDR2 FNYEAQ. The V end was cut by 5 bases, the J end by 2 bases, with 16 bases between.

V gene TRBV7-2 combines with J gene TRBJ1-3, with D possibly TRBD1 on 5 matching bases. With 1 base removed from V and 0 bases from J, the gap between germline ends came to 7 bases. Germline CDR1 SGHTA, CDR2 FQGNSA. The CDR3 contains 15 residues. CDR3 coding DNA: TGTGCCAGCAGCTTAGTGGGGGGCTCTGGAAACACCATATATTTT. Its protein is CASSLVGGSGNTIYF.

Only a few counts were recorded for this clone. The V and J genes are TRBV6-5 and TRBJ2-6, with D hard to call. Germline CDR1 reads MNHEY; CDR2 reads SVGAGI. V gave up 5 bases and J gave up 4 bases, with 12 bases separating them. There are 15 residues in the CDR3. CDR3 region: CASSPLGSGANVLTF. CDR3 in DNA: TGTGCCAGCAGTCCCCTCGGGTCCGGGGCCAACGTCCTGACTTTC.